This T cell receptor beta chain was documented in a study of T cells in Graves' hyperthyroidism and ophthalmopathy. There were TCR beta CDR3 regions amplified from RNA transcripts. Using the HTBI primer set, a first-round RT-PCR was run on the TCR CDR3. TCRdb re-analysed the multiplex PCR reads in MiXCR, keeping a single row per CDR3 protein. The table has 550,000 to 800,000 distinct CDR3 sequences, roughly 15% seen once. CDR3 length equals 14 residues. Trimming left V 5 bases short and J 1 base short, with 11 bases between. CDR1 is SGHDT, CDR2 YYEEEE, per germline. Regarding the study as a whole: Before onset, by a median of about seven months, the model predicted ophthalmopathy.

Concerning this clonotype itself: Its antigen is as yet unknown.

Sequencing was done on a sample of blood. V is TRBV5-6 and J is TRBJ2-3; D might be TRBD2 (5 bases). The TCR sequence derives from a man between 18 and 35 years old with Graves' hyperthyroidism. CDR3 bases: TGTGCCAGCAGTCGCGGACTGCGCACAGATACGCAGTATTTT. It is translated as CASSRGLRTDTQYF.